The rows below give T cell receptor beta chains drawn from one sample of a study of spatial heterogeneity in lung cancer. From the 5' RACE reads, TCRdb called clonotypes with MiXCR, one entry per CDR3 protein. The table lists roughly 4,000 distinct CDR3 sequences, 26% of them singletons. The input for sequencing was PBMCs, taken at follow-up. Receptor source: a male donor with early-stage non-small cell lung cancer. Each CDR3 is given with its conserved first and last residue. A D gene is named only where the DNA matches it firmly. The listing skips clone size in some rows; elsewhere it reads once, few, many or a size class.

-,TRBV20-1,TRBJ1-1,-,TGCAGTGCTAGGCTTTTAACTGGGGTTAGCACTGAAGCTTTCTTT,CSARLLTGVSTEAFF
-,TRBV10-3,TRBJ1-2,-,TGTGCCATCCTTGACGGTGTTGGGAACTATGGCTACACCTTC,CAILDGVGNYGYTF
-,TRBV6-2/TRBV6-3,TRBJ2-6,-,TGTGCCAGCAGTCTGGGGTCTGGGGCCAACGTCCTGACTTTC,CASSLGSGANVLTF
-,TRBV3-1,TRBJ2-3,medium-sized,TGTGCCAGCAGACCCACCTGGAACACAGATACGCAGTATTTT,CASRPTWNTDTQYF
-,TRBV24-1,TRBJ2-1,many,TGTGCCACCAGTGGGGCCACGCGCACCCTCAATGAGCAGTTCTTC,CATSGATRTLNEQFF
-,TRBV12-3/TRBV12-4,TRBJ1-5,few,TGTGCCAGCAGTGTCAACTATAGCAATCAGCCCCAGCATTTT,CASSVNYSNQPQHF
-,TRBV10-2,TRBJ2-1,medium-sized,TGCGCCAGCAGTGATATGCCGAGGCGGAATGAGCAGTTCTTC,CASSDMPRRNEQFF
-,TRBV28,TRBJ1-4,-,TGTGCCAGCAGTGGCCAGGTGGAAAAACTGTTTTTT,CASSGQVEKLFF
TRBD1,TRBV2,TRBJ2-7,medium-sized,TGTGCCAGCCGGCTGGGACAGGGAGATTACGAGCAGTACTTC,CASRLGQGDYEQYF
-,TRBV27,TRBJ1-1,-,TGTGCCAGCAGTATCCTCGGTGAAGCTTTCTTT,CASSILGEAFF
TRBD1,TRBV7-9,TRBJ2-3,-,TGTGCCAGCAGCCGAGTTGGACAGGGGGCGGCGGAGGCGCAGTATTTT,CASSRVGQGAAEAQYF
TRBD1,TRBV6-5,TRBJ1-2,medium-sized,TGTGCCAGCAGTGAAGGGGGCTACTTCTATGGCTACACCTTC,CASSEGGYFYGYTF
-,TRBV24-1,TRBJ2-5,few,TGTGCCACCAGTGAAGGCGGGATGCAAGAGACCCAGTACTTC,CATSEGGMQETQYF
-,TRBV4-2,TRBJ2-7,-,TGTGCCAGCAGCCAAGTTAGGCGGGTCGAGCAGTACTTC,CASSQVRRVEQYF
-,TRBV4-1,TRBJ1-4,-,TGCGCCAGCGAGAGTCCTGAGCGGAATGAAAAACTGTTTTTT,CASESPERNEKLFF
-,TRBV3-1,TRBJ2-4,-,TGTGCCAGCAGCCTAGGACAGTTCAGGAGGGTGCTAGCCAAAAACATTCAGTACTTC,CASSLGQFRRVLAKNIQYF
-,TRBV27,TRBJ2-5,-,TGTGCCAGCAGTTTAGCCGGAGGAGAGACCCAGTACTTC,CASSLAGGETQYF
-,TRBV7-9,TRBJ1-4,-,TGTGCCAGCAGCATAGTGGGACAAAAACTGTTTTTC,CASSIVGQKLFF
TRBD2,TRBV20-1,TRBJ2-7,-,TGCAGTGCTACCGGGCGGGGGGCAGTCGCCTACGAGCAGTACTTC,CSATGRGAVAYEQYF
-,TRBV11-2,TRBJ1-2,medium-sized,TGTGCCAGCAGCCAGTGGACAGTCCTATCAAACTATGGCTACACCTTC,CASSQWTVLSNYGYTF
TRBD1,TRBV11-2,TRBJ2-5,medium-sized,TGTGCCAGCAGCTTAGATTCGGGACAGGGTGAGACCCAGTACTTC,CASSLDSGQGETQYF
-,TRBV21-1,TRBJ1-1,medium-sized,TGTGCCAGCAGCATGACAGGGGGGAACACTGAAGCTTTCTTT,CASSMTGGNTEAFF
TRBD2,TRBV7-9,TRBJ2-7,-,TGTGCCAGCAGCTTAGGACTAGCGGGAGGATACTCCTACGAGCAGTACTTC,CASSLGLAGGYSYEQYF
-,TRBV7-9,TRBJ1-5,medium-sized,TGTGCCAGCAGCTTAGAACAGGACAATCAGCCCCAGCATTTT,CASSLEQDNQPQHF
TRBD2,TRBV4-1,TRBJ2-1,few,TGCGCCAGCAGCCGAGGACTAGGAAATGAGCAGTTCTTC,CASSRGLGNEQFF
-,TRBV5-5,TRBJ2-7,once,-,CASSSSGYEQYF
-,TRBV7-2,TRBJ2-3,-,TGTGCCAGCACCACAGGCCCTAGCACAGATACGCAGTATTTT,CASTTGPSTDTQYF
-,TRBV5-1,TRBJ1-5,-,TGCGCCAGCAGCTTGGTTCCGTGGAGCAATCAGCCCCAGCATTTT,CASSLVPWSNQPQHF
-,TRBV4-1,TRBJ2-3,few,TGCGCCAGCAGCCAAAGTAAGGTTTCAGATACGCAGTATTTT,CASSQSKVSDTQYF